The rows below give T cell receptor beta chains drawn from one sample of a study of T cells in Graves' hyperthyroidism and ophthalmopathy. MiXCR was run by TCRdb on the multiplex PCR reads, yielding one entry per CDR3 protein. This sample has some 770,000 distinct CDR3 sequences, with 16% found just once. The sample was blood. These TCRs come from a man between 18 and 29 years old with Graves' hyperthyroidism. Both conserved end residues are part of each CDR3.

v_gene	j_gene	CDR3aa
TRBV12-3/TRBV12-4	TRBJ2-2	CASSLKSGTGELFF
TRBV5-1	TRBJ2-7	CASSQEGRAFYEQYF
TRBV7-6	TRBJ1-5	CASSPFQSNQPQHF
TRBV6-2/TRBV6-3	TRBJ1-1	CASSYPSVTGNTEAFF
TRBV12-3/TRBV12-4	TRBJ2-7	CASSPGRPYEQYF
TRBV6-2/TRBV6-3	TRBJ2-1	CASSYRLGGGEQFF
TRBV4-3	TRBJ2-7	CASSPFGGSSYEQYF
TRBV20-1	TRBJ2-5	CSACEQETQYF
TRBV7-2	TRBJ2-3	CASSSRGFSTDTQYF
TRBV2	TRBJ1-1	CASTAQGNTEAFF
TRBV7-2	TRBJ2-7	CASSFWDRGSEQYF
TRBV6-1	TRBJ2-2	CASSRLTSGRTGELFF
TRBV7-9	TRBJ1-1	CASSPPTGLNTEAFF
TRBV2	TRBJ1-1	CASSESQASEAFF
TRBV7-2	TRBJ2-7	CASSFISGAYIYEQYF
TRBV12-3/TRBV12-4	TRBJ2-1	CASSFLDRGSDEQFF
TRBV12-3/TRBV12-4	TRBJ1-6	CASTPGRGEVPLHF
TRBV18	TRBJ1-4	CASSPTEGVNEKLFF
TRBV5-1	TRBJ2-2	CASTPLGGPANTGELFF
TRBV10-3	TRBJ2-3	CATQGVALTDTQYF
TRBV12-3/TRBV12-4	TRBJ2-1	CASTGGGLAGDNEQFF
TRBV28	TRBJ2-3	CASSTRTSGRNADTQYF
TRBV24-1	TRBJ1-3	CATRDPGNTIYF
TRBV6-9	TRBJ2-2	CASSSSLVTGELFF
TRBV6-1	TRBJ2-7	CASSGLPFGEQYF
TRBV3-1	TRBJ2-7	CASSQYGTPSSYEQYF
TRBV19	TRBJ2-5	CASSRAGHQTTQYF
TRBV6-1	TRBJ1-2	CTSSDNKFNGYTF
TRBV6-5	TRBJ1-2	CASSYQLSAGYGYTF
TRBV2	TRBJ2-1	CASSFMGGAVGEQFF
TRBV27	TRBJ2-2	CASSLSWGAGELFF
TRBV7-2	TRBJ2-2	CASSLEDTNTGELFF
TRBV27	TRBJ2-1	CGSSWTGYNEQFF
TRBV28	TRBJ1-1	CASSLAPFAEAFF
TRBV9	TRBJ2-7	CASSVSGQGAHEQYF
TRBV2	TRBJ1-1	CASLQRENTEAFF
TRBV7-3	TRBJ2-7	CASSQDPGLAAHEQYF
TRBV28	TRBJ1-5	CASITQGPGNQPQHF
TRBV5-1	TRBJ1-2	CASSSGTGVGGYTF
TRBV28	TRBJ2-1	CASRGRGFYNEQFF